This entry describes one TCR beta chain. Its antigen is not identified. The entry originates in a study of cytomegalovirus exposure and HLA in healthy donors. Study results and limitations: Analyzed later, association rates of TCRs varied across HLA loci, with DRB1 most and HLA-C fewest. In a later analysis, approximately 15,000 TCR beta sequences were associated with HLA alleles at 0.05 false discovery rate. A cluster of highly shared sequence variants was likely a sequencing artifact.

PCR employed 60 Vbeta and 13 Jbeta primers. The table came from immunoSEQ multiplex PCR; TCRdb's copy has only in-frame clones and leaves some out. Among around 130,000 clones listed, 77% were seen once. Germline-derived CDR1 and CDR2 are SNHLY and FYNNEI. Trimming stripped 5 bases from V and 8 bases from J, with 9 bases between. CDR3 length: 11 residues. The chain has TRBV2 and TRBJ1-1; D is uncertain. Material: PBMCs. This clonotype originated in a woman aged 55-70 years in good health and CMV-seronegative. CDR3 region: CASSPFEEAFF. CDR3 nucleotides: TGTGCCAGCAGTCCTTTTGAGGAAGCTTTCTTT.